This T cell receptor beta chain was captured by sequencing in a study of radiotherapy plus CTLA-4 blockade in lung cancer (dated by TCRdb to 2017 to 2018). For context, the study as a whole: Among enrolled patients, roughly 20% had an objective response and 25% to 35% reached disease control.

V and J lose 11 bases and 4 bases, and a span of 17 bases separates them. The CDR3 numbers 14 residues from cysteine through phenylalanine. Just the 42-base CDR3 DNA is kept, in frame starting at base 1. CDR1 SGHNT and CDR2 YENEEA are derived from the germline V gene. This clone was detected once. Its antigen is unknown. No per-base quality is available; no much larger clone lies one base away. Paper-wide results and their limitations: After treatment with radiotherapy and ipilimumab, TCR clones that originated in tumors expanded in peripheral blood. Early dynamic changes in blood T cell clones, together with increased serum interferon-beta after radiation, were reported as the strongest predictors of response.

The protocol used for the library was the immunoSEQ multiplex PCR assay. TCRdb re-hosts the immuneACCESS table, in-frame sequences only. Its copies lack some clones; in the studies checked, an unresolved V gene accounts for under half of them, and the cause for the rest is not known. This sample holds 25,000 to 35,000 clones; around 85% were observed only once. Together, the top ten hold roughly 7.5% of the sample. The study tested focal radiation therapy combined with CTLA-4 blockade (ipilimumab) in patients with chemo-refractory metastatic non-small-cell lung cancer. The clonotype originates from a human donor with non-small cell lung cancer who had stable disease on radiotherapy plus ipilimumab. The sample here was peripheral blood, taken from a patient treated with radiotherapy plus ipilimumab. The V gene is TRBV11-3 and the J gene is TRBJ2-2; tentative D gene TRBD2, with 6 bases matching. The CDR3 protein is CASQRDSITGELFF. Here is the DNA: TGTGCCTCCCAACGGGACTCCATCACCGGGGAGCTGTTTTTT.